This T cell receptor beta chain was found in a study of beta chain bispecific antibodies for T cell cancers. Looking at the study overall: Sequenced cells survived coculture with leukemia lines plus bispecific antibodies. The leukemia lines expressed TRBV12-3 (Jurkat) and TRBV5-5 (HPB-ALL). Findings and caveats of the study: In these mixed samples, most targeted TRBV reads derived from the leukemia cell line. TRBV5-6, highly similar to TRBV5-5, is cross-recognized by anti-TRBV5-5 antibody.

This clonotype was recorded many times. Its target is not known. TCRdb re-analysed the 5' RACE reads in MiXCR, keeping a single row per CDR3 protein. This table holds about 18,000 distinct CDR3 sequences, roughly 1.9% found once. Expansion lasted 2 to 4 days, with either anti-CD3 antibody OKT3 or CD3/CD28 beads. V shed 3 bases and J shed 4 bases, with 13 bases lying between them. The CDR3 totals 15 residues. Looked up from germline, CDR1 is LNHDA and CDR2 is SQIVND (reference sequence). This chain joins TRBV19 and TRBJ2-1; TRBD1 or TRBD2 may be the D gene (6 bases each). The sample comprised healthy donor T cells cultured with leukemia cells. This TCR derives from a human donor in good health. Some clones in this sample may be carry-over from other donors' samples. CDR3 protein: CASSMVTGAYNEQFF. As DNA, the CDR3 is TGTGCCAGTAGTATGGTAACGGGGGCATACAATGAGCAGTTCTTC.